The 13 T cell receptor beta chains below come from one sample, sequenced in a study of T cells in Graves' hyperthyroidism and ophthalmopathy. Amplified TCR beta CDR3 regions came from RNA transcripts. First-round RT-PCR with HTBI primers amplified the TCR CDR3 region. TCRdb reprocessed the multiplex PCR reads via MiXCR and lists one record per CDR3 protein. This table has approximately 98,000 distinct CDR3 sequences, around 37% appearing once. The sample consisted of peripheral blood or thyroid tissue (not recorded which). These receptors came from a woman aged 25 to 39 with Graves' hyperthyroidism.

This clonotype appeared many times. V usage is TRBV25-1 and J usage is TRBJ2-7; a weak D match, TRBD2 (6 bases). This CDR3 is built from 12 residues. The germline V gene has CDR1 MGHDK and CDR2 SYGVNS. V lost 3 bases and J 4 bases, leaving 7 bases between the germline ends. CDR3 loop: CASSERGYEQYF. CDR3 coding DNA: TGTGCCAGCAGTGAGCGGGGTTACGAGCAGTACTTC.

Many counts were recorded for this clonotype. The chain employs TRBV27 and TRBJ1-2, with a weak D call TRBD1 (6 bases). Per the germline V gene, CDR1 is MNHEY and CDR2 is SMNVEV (reference sequence). V lost 5 bases, J lost 0 bases, and 16 bases lay in between. The CDR3 loop spans 16 amino acids. The CDR3: CASSTDSQAANYGYTF. CDR3 coding DNA: TGTGCCAGCAGTACGGACAGCCAAGCCGCTAACTATGGCTACACCTTC.

In this sample, this clonotype turned up many times. The J gene is TRBJ1-1, the V gene TRBV5-1, with D possibly TRBD1 on 6 matching bases. CDR1 and CDR2 (germline): SGHRS, YFSETQ. V was trimmed by 0 bases and J by 4 bases, leaving 10 bases between them. This CDR3 has 14 amino acids. The CDR3 sequence is CASSLAGGSTEAFF. For the CDR3, the DNA is TGCGCCAGCAGCTTGGCTGGGGGCAGCACTGAAGCTTTCTTT.

This clonotype was picked up many times. The V call is TRBV4-2, the J call TRBJ1-4; D gene ambiguous. V lost 3 bases, J lost 4 bases, and 9 bases lay in between. Per germline, CDR1 LGHNA and CDR2 YNFKEQ. This CDR3 spans 14 amino acids. For the CDR3, the DNA is TGTGCCAGCAGCCACGCACATAATAATGAAAAACTGTTTTTT. Protein product: CASSHAHNNEKLFF.

The table lists this clonotype with many counts. The gene calls are TRBV3-1 and TRBJ2-2; maybe TRBD2 (5 bases). Per germline, CDR1 LGHDT and CDR2 YNNKEL (reference sequence). V lost 2 bases and J 6 bases, leaving 7 bases between the germline ends. This CDR3 is 13 amino acids long. CDR3: CASSQMGAGELFF. The CDR3 nucleotides read TGTGCCAGCAGCCAAATGGGAGCCGGGGAGCTGTTTTTT.

This clonotype was picked up many times. V and J are TRBV6-6 and TRBJ2-5; 9 bases are shared with TRBD1. With V trimmed by 2 bases and J by 6 bases, 7 bases remained unmatched. Germline V gene data show CDR1 as MNHNY and CDR2 as SVGAGI (reference sequence). The CDR3 totals 15 residues. The CDR3 spells CASSYGTGRKQTQYF. The CDR3 DNA is TGTGCCAGCAGTTACGGGACAGGGAGGAAGCAGACCCAGTACTTC.

This clonotype was seen many times. This rearrangement joins TRBV12-3 or TRBV12-4 to TRBJ1-1, with a possible D match to TRBD1 (5 bases). The CDR3 is made up of 14 amino acids. Trimming took off 7 bases at V and 2 bases at J, with 14 bases between the two ends. CDR3 amino acids: CASIKGGHNTEAFF. Written as DNA, the CDR3 is TGTGCCAGCATAAAGGGAGGACATAACACTGAAGCTTTCTTT.

This clonotype is labeled medium-sized (0.01 to 0.1%). This chain links TRBV25-1 with TRBJ1-1; D uncertain. The V end was cut by 6 bases, the J end by 2 bases, with 7 bases between. Germline loops: CDR1 MGHDK, CDR2 SYGVNS. The CDR3 length is 12 residues. CDR3 DNA sequence: TGTGCCAGCAGAGTATCCAACACTGAAGCTTTCTTT. It codes for CASRVSNTEAFF.

This clonotype has ten or more counts. The chain employs TRBV4-1 and TRBJ1-4, with 7 bases fitting TRBD1. The CDR3 runs to 15 residues. The germline CDR1 and CDR2 sequences are MGHRA and YSYEKL. Germline trimming cut 8 bases from V and 3 bases from J; bases unmatched to any gene: 9. CDR3 sequence: CASQGGGTANEKLFF. The DNA for the CDR3 is TGCGCCAGCCAGGGGGGCGGGACAGCTAATGAAAAACTGTTTTTT.

The sample holds many counts of this clonotype. The chain joins TRBV10-3 to TRBJ2-5, with D possibly called TRBD1 or TRBD2 (5 bases each). V shed 0 bases and J shed 4 bases, with 21 bases lying between them. CDR1 ENHRY and CDR2 SYGVKD come from the germline V gene. The CDR3 is 18 amino acids. For the CDR3, the DNA is TGTGCCATCAGTGAGTCGCCAGCCCCGGGACGCCTAGGAGAGACCCAGTACTTC. This gives the protein CAISESPAPGRLGETQYF.

This clonotype was found many times. The chain uses TRBV28 and TRBJ1-1; the D is unclear. Trimming took off 5 bases at V and 4 bases at J, with 14 bases between the two ends. Germline CDR1 and CDR2: MDHEN and SYDVKM. The CDR3 has 14 amino acids. This chain's CDR3 is CASSPWKEFTEAFF. The CDR3 nucleotides are TGTGCCAGCAGTCCTTGGAAGGAGTTCACTGAAGCTTTCTTT.

The rearrangement links TRBV20-1 to TRBJ1-6, with no clear D. Deletions cut 3 bases from V and 13 bases from J, with 25 bases between. The CDR3 is made up of 16 amino acids. Germline CDR1 is DFQATT and CDR2 is SNEGSKA (reference sequence). The CDR3 DNA follows: TGCAGTGCTAGTAGCGCAGAGTTACATAGCAATCAGCCCCTCCACTTT. Amino acid sequence: CSASSAELHSNQPLHF.

In its sample, this clonotype was seen many times. V usage is TRBV19 and J usage is TRBJ2-2, with D uncertain. CDR3 size: 14 residues. The germline V and J ends were trimmed by 2 bases and 3 bases, with 7 bases remaining between them. From germline, CDR1 is LNHDA and CDR2 SQIVND (reference sequence). The CDR3 protein is CASSIPGYTGELFF. The DNA for the CDR3 is TGTGCCAGTAGTATACCAGGTTACACCGGGGAGCTGTTTTTT.